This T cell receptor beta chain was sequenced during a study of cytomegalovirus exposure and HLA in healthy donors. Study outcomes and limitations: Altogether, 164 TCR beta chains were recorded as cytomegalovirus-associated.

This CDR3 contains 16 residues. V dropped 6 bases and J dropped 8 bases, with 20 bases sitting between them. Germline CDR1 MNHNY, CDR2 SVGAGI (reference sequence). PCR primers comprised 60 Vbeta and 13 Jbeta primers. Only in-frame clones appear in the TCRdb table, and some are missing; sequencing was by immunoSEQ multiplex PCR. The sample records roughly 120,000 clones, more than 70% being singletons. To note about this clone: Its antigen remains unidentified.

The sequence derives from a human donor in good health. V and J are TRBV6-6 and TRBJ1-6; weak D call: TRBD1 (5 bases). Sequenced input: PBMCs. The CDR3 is CASREGLTTTYSPLHF. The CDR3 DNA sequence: TGTGCCAGCAGAGAGGGACTCACTACCACCTATTCACCCCTCCACTTT.